The sequence of this T cell receptor beta chain was determined in a study of blood T cells in healthy people across ages. Study information: Capturing about one barcoded beta molecule per two T cells was achieved by template switching. Study observations and caveats: Age advanced and TCR beta diversity per million T cells fell, roughly linearly.

In the case of this clonotype: Its antigen remains unidentified.

PCR was performed a second time for about 6 to 12 cycles using a sample-barcoded 5' primer and a J-beta primer mix. Via MiXCR, TCRdb re-called the 5' RACE reads, giving one row per CDR3 protein. The sample consists of approximately 940,000 distinct CDR3 sequences, around 48% of them appearing once. Peripheral blood from each donor was collected in a volume of 9.5 to 10 milliliters. No fewer than 6 million PBMCs went into each sample. Germline V CDR1 and CDR2: SGHDN, FVKESK. The CDR3 runs to 14 residues. V was pared by 9 bases and J by 7 bases, with 10 bases of the junction left unmatched. The genes are TRBV14 and TRBJ1-5, with TRBD1 identical over 9 bases. The receptor's source is a man under 40 in good health. Sequencing was carried out using blood. The CDR3 nucleotides read TGTGCCAGACACGGACAGGGGAGGGAACAGCCCCAGCATTTT. This translates into CARHGQGREQPQHF.